These 13 T cell receptor beta chains came from one sample sequenced in a study of T cell clones after liver transplantation (dated by TCRdb to the late 2010s). Library preparation used the immunoSEQ multiplex PCR assay. As stored in TCRdb, this immuneACCESS dataset retains in-frame rearrangements with V and J assigned. A fraction of the clones does not appear; measured against another copy, unresolved V genes explain less than half of the discrepancy, and the remainder lacks a known reason. This sample comprises some 80,000 clones, roughly four fifths of them detected only once. The ten top clones hold 0.4% to 0.6% of the sample. This specimen was CD4+ T cells from blood, taken 45 to 46 months after liver transplant. The receptors come from a human patient who received a liver transplant. Following transplantation, part of the T cell population may be supplied by the graft donor rather than the patient.

This clone appeared once. The chain links TRBV30 to TRBJ2-3; 9 bases match TRBD2. V lost 2 bases, J lost 5 bases, and 5 bases stayed unmatched. The CDR3 totals 14 residues. Germline CDR1 GTSNPN, CDR2 SVGIG (reference sequence). CDR3 residues: CAWSSAGGQDTQYF. The CDR3 coding sequence is TGTGCCTGGAGTAGCGCGGGAGGGCAAGATACGCAGTATTTT.

The chain is built from TRBV4-3 and TRBJ2-4; TRBD1 might be the D (5 bases). This CDR3 is built from 17 residues. V was clipped by 0 bases and J by 1 base, with 13 bases between them. Germline assignment: CDR1 LGHNA and CDR2 YSLEER. CDR3 region: CASSQDRAGMAKNIQYF. The CDR3 DNA follows: TGCGCCAGCAGCCAAGATCGGGCAGGGATGGCCAAAAACATTCAGTACTTC.

The chain employs TRBV27 and TRBJ2-1; 8 nucleotides agree with TRBD1. V lost 5 bases, J lost 4 bases, and 7 bases stayed unmatched. Germline CDR1 and CDR2: MNHEY and SMNVEV (reference sequence). CDR3 length equals 15 residues. The CDR3 reads CASSPPGQAYNEQFF. The DNA for the CDR3 is TGTGCCAGCAGTCCCCCGGGACAGGCTTACAATGAGCAGTTCTTC.

The chain combines TRBV5-1 with TRBJ2-1, with 7 bases lining up with TRBD1. The junction had 4 bases not matched to a gene; V was cut back by 4 bases and J by 3 bases. This CDR3 comprises 14 residues. Germline values: CDR1 SGHRS, CDR2 YFSETQ. The CDR3 protein is CASSPGTVYNEQFF. As DNA, the CDR3 is TGCGCCAGCAGCCCCGGGACAGTCTACAATGAGCAGTTCTTC. Looking up the rest from reference TRBV5-1 and TRBJ2-1 gives the full variable domain: KAGVTQTPRYLIKTRGQQVTLSCSPISGHRSVSWYQQTPGQGLQFLFEYFSETQRNKGNFPGRFSGRQFSNSRSEMNVSTLELGDSALYLCASSPGTVYNEQFFGPGTRLTVL.

This rearrangement joins TRBV7-9 to TRBJ1-4; D possibly corresponds to TRBD1 (5 bases). The V and J ends lost 2 bases and 7 bases respectively, with 14 bases between them. CDR3 length equals 15 residues. Germline V CDR1 and CDR2: SEHNR, FQNEAQ (reference sequence). Here the CDR3 DNA reads TGTGCCAGCAGCTTAAGTCAGGGAGGGAGTGAAAAACTGTTTTTT. This sequence encodes CASSLSQGGSEKLFF.

CDR3 in DNA: TGTGCCAGCAGTTCACATTACGAGCAGTACTTC. It encodes CASSSHYEQYF. This chain joins TRBV6-1 and TRBJ2-7, with D unclear. Germline CDR1 is MNHNS and CDR2 is SASEGT. The CDR3 totals 11 residues. Trimming shortened V by 5 bases and J by 4 bases, and 6 bases separated the two germline ends.

The chain recombines TRBV15 with TRBJ2-3; perhaps D is TRBD1 or TRBD2 (6 bases each). Per germline, CDR1 LNHNV and CDR2 YYDKDF (reference sequence). CDR3 length: 16 amino acids. Trimming took 0 bases from V and 3 from J, leaving 13 bases between them. Written as DNA, the CDR3 is TGTGCCACCAGCAGAGAAAAGGGGGGTGGGACAGATACGCAGTATTTT. Amino acids: CATSREKGGGTDTQYF.

This chain joins TRBV4-3 and TRBJ2-1; a possible D gene is TRBD2 (5 bases). V shed 0 bases and J shed 3 bases, with 12 bases lying between them. CDR1 is LGHNA, CDR2 YSLEER, per germline. This CDR3 has 16 amino acids. For the CDR3, the DNA is TGCGCCAGCAGCCAAGATGCAGCGGTTTACTACAATGAGCAGTTCTTC. This gives the protein CASSQDAAVYYNEQFF.

The chain has TRBV6-6 and TRBJ1-1; maybe TRBD1 (6 bases). V lost 8 bases to trimming and J lost 0 bases, with 19 bases between them. The CDR3 spans 16 residues. Germline V CDR1 and CDR2: MNHNY, SVGAGI (reference sequence). CDR3 in amino acids: CASRGPGGRMNTEAFF. Here the CDR3 DNA reads TGTGCCAGCCGGGGCCCCGGGGGGCGTATGAACACTGAAGCTTTCTTT.

The V gene is TRBV7-6, the J gene TRBJ1-2, with 9 nucleotides matching TRBD1. CDR1 is SGHVS and CDR2 is FNYEAQ in the germline V gene. V lost 1 base, J lost 4 bases, and 13 bases stayed unmatched. This CDR3 region has 18 residues. The CDR3, as DNA: TGTGCCAGCAGCTTAGGTCCGGGACAGGGTAGCAGAGGCTATGGCTACACCTTC. Amino acids: CASSLGPGQGSRGYGYTF. Based on the CDR3 plus reference TRBV7-6 and TRBJ1-2, the full variable domain is GAGVSQSPRYKVTKRGQDVALRCDPISGHVSLYWYRQALGQGPEFLTYFNYEAQQDKSGLPNDRFSAERPEGSISTLTIQRTEQRDSAMYRCASSLGPGQGSRGYGYTFGSGTRLTVV.

CDR3 residues: CASSLVLDTEAFF. CDR3 sequence (DNA): TGTGCCAGCAGCTTAGTCTTGGACACTGAAGCTTTCTTT. The rearrangement links TRBV7-9 to TRBJ1-1; D is ambiguous. V lost 1 base and J lost 3, with 6 bases in between. CDR1 is SEHNR and CDR2 is FQNEAQ in the germline V gene (reference sequence). The CDR3 covers 13 residues.

The V gene is TRBV19, the J gene TRBJ1-3; D is ambiguous. With 8 bases removed from V and 2 bases from J, the gap between germline ends came to 19 bases. The germline gives CDR1 LNHDA, CDR2 SQIVND (reference sequence). CDR3 length: 16 amino acids. CDR3 amino acids: CASGRATVSPGNTIYF. The CDR3 DNA reads TGTGCCAGTGGCCGGGCCACCGTTTCCCCTGGAAACACCATATATTTT.

The J gene is TRBJ2-1, the V gene TRBV6-6; 8 nucleotides align to TRBD2. V lost 7 bases and J lost 6; bases outside the gene matches: 11. This CDR3 has 15 amino acids. Germline V gene data show CDR1 as MNHNY and CDR2 as SVGAGI (reference sequence). Here the CDR3 reads CASTKRLAGANEQFF. Written as DNA, the CDR3 is TGTGCCAGCACCAAGCGGCTAGCGGGCGCCAATGAGCAGTTCTTC.